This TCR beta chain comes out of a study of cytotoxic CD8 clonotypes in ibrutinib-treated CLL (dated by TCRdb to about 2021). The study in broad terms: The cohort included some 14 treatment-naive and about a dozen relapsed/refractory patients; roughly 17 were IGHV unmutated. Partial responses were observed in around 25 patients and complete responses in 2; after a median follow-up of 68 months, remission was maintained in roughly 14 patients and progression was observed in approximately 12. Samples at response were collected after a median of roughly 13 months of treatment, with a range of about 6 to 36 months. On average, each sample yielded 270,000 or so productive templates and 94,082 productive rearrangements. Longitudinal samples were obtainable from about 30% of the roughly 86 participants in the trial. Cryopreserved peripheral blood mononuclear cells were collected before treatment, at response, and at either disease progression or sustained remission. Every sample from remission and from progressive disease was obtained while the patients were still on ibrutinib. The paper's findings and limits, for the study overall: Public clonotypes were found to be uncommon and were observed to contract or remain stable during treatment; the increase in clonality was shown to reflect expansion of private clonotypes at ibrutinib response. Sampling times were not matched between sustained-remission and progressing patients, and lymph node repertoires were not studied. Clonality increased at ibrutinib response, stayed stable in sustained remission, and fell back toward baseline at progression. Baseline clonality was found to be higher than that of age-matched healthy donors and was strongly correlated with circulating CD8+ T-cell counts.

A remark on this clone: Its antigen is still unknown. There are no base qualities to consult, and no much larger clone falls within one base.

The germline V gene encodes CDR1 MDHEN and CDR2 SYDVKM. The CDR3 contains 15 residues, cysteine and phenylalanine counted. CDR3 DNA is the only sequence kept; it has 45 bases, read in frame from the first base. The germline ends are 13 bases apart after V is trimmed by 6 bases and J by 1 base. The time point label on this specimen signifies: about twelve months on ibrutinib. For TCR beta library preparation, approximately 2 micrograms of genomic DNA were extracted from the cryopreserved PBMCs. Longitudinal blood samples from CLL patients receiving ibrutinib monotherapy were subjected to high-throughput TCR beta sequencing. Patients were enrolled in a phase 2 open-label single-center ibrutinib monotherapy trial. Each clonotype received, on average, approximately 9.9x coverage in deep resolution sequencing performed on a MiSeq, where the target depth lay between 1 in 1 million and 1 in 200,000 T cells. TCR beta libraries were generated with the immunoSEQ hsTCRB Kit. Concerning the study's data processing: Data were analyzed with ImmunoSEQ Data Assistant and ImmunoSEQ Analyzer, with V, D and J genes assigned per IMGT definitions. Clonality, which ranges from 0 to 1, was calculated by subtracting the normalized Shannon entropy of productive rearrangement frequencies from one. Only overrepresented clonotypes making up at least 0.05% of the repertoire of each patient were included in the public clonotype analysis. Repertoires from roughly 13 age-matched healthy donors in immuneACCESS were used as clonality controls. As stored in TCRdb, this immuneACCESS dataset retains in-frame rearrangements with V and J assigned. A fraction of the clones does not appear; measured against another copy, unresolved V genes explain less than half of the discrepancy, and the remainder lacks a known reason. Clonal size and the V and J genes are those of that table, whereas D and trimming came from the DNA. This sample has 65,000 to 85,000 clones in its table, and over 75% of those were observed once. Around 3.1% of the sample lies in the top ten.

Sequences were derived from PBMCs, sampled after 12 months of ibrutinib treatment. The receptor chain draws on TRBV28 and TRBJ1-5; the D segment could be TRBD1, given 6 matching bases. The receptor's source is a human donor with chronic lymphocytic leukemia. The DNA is TGTGCCAGCAGGTTCCAGGGGTTGAGCAATCAGCCCCAGCATTTT. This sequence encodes CASRFQGLSNQPQHF.